This TCR beta chain was found in a study of blood T cell repertoires in COVID-19. Study-level information: Whether acute or convalescent, the COVID-19 samples came from the United States, Italy and Spain. In each case, the material was cDNA or gDNA derived from T cells, B-cell-depleted T cells, or PBMCs.

The CDR3 has 16 residues. Germline CDR1 reads LGHNT; CDR2 reads FRNRAP. Trimming pared 1 base from V and 0 bases from J, leaving 10 bases between. In the study's own analysis: Using reference gene primer amplification, nucleated cell counts were estimated. Repertoires were generated with immunoSEQ multiplex PCR, while TCRdb's copy carries only in-frame clones and drops some. V, J and clone size reflect that table, while D and trimming were determined from the DNA. The sample lists approximately 1,800 clones, roughly 69% occurring once. Sequenced input: peripheral blood. V usage is TRBV12-5 and J usage is TRBJ2-1, with a weak D call TRBD1 (6 bases). The TCR comes from a man in his sixties or seventies with active COVID-19. CDR3 amino acids: CASGLATGNSYNEQFF. The CDR3 nucleotides read TGTGCTAGTGGTTTGGCGACAGGTAACTCCTACAATGAGCAGTTCTTC.